The entry below gives a single T cell receptor beta chain sequence along with its context. This clone's antigen is unknown. The sample holds no much larger clone one base away, and base qualities are not on file. This specimen's time point label, per the study, means: newly diagnosed GD, antithyroid drugs for less than 3 months. For both TCR sequencing and RNA sequencing, RNA was extracted from PBMCs using TRIzol. The diagnosis of Graves' disease was made according to American Thyroid Association guidelines. The patients came from an endocrinology department in Xi'an, China. Each patient gave 8.5 to 9.5 milliliters of peripheral blood, collected in an EDTA anticoagulant tube. Ficoll Paque Plus density gradient separation was used to isolate PBMCs, and no further T cell sorting was done. An Agilent 2100 Bioanalyzer and agarose gel were used to check RNA quality, while a NanoDrop 2000 measured RNA concentration.

These data originate in a study of regulatory T cells in long-lasting Graves disease (dated by TCRdb to the early 2020s). Concerning the study at large: Antithyroid drugs had been taken for less than 3 months by newly diagnosed Graves' disease patients. A total of around 35 samples underwent TCR sequencing: about 13 from persistent and roughly 20 from newly diagnosed Graves' disease patients. The study was conducted in China and was registered as a clinical trial. Patients with persistent Graves' disease were compared with patients with newly diagnosed Graves' disease using TCR sequencing and RNA sequencing of peripheral blood.

What the work shows at the level of the full study, not this receptor alone: Only peripheral blood was studied, because thyroid tissue, the primary lesion, was inaccessible. Preferential use of TRBV28, TRBJ1-2 and TRBJ2-5 was observed in persistent disease, whereas TRBV20-1 and TRBJ2-1 were favored in newly diagnosed disease. The small sample size was acknowledged by the authors as a limitation that may reduce accuracy. Sequencing and analysis were limited to the TCR beta chain. Compared with newly diagnosed patients, persistent Graves' disease patients had lower TCR Shannon entropy and fewer highly expanded clones, which suggests clonal expansion. More public clonotypes were shared among persistent patients (roughly 2,700) than among newly diagnosed patients (more than 900).

Library generation was performed with multiplex PCR. Sequencing relied on an Illumina HiSeq 4000. iRepertoire HTBI primers and Arm-PCR amplification of CDR3 regions were used to construct TCR beta libraries. Before sequencing, the PCR products went through gel purification. Per the authors' processing: Gene usage analysis of CDR3 amino acid clonotypes relied on the 60 to 65 TRBV and over 13 TRBJ segments identified across samples. Filtered high-quality paired reads were merged into contigs using COPE and FqMerger. Contigs were aligned with BLAST to IMGT TRBV, TRBD and TRBJ reference genes, and CDR3 was defined per IMGT. Clonotypes above 0.1% frequency were classified as highly expanded clones. Shannon entropy was used to measure repertoire diversity, and the Gini coefficient was used to measure V-J evenness. A clonotype was considered public if more than one individual shared it. TCRdb trimmed the raw reads at Q25, called clones with MiXCR and kept productive beta chains. Each CDR3 protein appears once, grouped with its most common genes and DNA. These V and J calls derive from TCRdb rather than the authors' analysis. The sample table contains 200,000 to 250,000 distinct CDR3 sequences; only one count was recorded for around 20% of them. Approximately 15% of the sample belongs to the ten largest clones.

Per the germline V gene, MNHEY is the CDR1 and SVGAGI is the CDR2. Counted from cysteine to phenylalanine, this CDR3 has 15 amino acids. Only the CDR3 part of the read is kept: 45 bases, read in frame from the first base. Deletion took 0 bases off V and 4 bases off J, with a span of 9 bases between the germline ends. This TCR came from a female donor with Graves disease. The chain employs TRBV6-5 and TRBJ2-2; there is no confident call for the D gene. Sequencing was performed on peripheral blood mononuclear cells (PBMCs), taken at new diagnosis, from a patient treated with antithyroid drugs. The CDR3 amino acid sequence is: CASSYSSLGTGELFF. In nucleotides, the sequence is TGTGCCAGCAGTTACTCTTCGTTGGGCACCGGGGAGCTGTTTTTT.